One sample yielded the 14 T cell receptor beta chains listed below, sequenced in a study of OX40 agonist ivuxolimab in advanced cancers. The data were produced by immunoSEQ multiplex PCR, yet TCRdb's version contains in-frame clones alone and is incomplete. The table has 68,000 or so clones, less than 95% seen once; the top ten hold approximately 1.1%. The sequences come from CD4+ or CD8+ T cells sorted from blood, collected in a trial of the OX40 agonist ivuxolimab. The receptors shown here come from an adult with an advanced solid tumor such as melanoma, head and neck, liver or kidney cancer.

The chain combines TRBV2 with TRBJ2-7; 7 positions agree with TRBD1. CDR3 length: 14 residues. V was pared by 7 bases and J by 4 bases, with 10 bases of the junction left unmatched. Germline V lookup: CDR1 SNHLY, CDR2 FYNNEI. In DNA, the CDR3 is TGTGCCAGCAAATTGGGACAGCCCAATTACGAGCAGTACTTC. It yields the protein CASKLGQPNYEQYF.

The V call is TRBV4-2, the J call TRBJ1-5; D gene ambiguous. Deletions cut 0 bases from V and 1 base from J, with 7 bases between. The CDR3 sequence is 15 residues long. Germline-derived CDR1 and CDR2 are LGHNA and YNFKEQ. The CDR3 bases are TGTGCCAGCAGCCAAGACACATTAAGCAATCAGCCCCAGCATTTT. Amino acid sequence: CASSQDTLSNQPQHF.

The chain recombines TRBV19 with TRBJ2-7, with D hard to call. Germline-derived CDR1 and CDR2 are LNHDA and SQIVND (reference sequence). This CDR3 spans 15 amino acids. V was cut by 1 base and J by 0 bases, with 10 bases left in between. CDR3 sequence reads: CASSIGRQPSYEQYF. In nucleotides, the CDR3 is TGTGCCAGTAGTATAGGGCGGCAGCCCTCCTACGAGCAGTACTTC.

The chain couples TRBV9 to TRBJ1-2, with TRBD1 identical over 7 bases. Unmatched junction bases numbered 15, after V lost 4 bases and J lost 9 bases. CDR3 length: 15 amino acids. From germline, CDR1 is SGDLS and CDR2 YYNGEE. Here the CDR3 DNA reads TGTGCCAGCAGCCCATTCCCGGAGATGGACAGGAGCTACACCTTC. Encoded protein: CASSPFPEMDRSYTF.

The gene calls are TRBV18 and TRBJ2-1, with TRBD2 identical over 8 bases. Unmatched junction bases numbered 7, after V lost 0 bases and J lost 3 bases. Per germline, CDR1 KGHSH and CDR2 LQKENI. This CDR3 spans 17 amino acids. CDR3 DNA: TGTGCCAGCTCACCACCGAATTCCGGGACTAGCTACAATGAGCAGTTCTTC. Its translation: CASSPPNSGTSYNEQFF.

V gene TRBV6-6 combines with J gene TRBJ2-5, with D possibly matching TRBD1 (6 bases). Per the germline V gene, CDR1 is MNHNY and CDR2 is SVGAGI (reference sequence). V was clipped by 5 bases and J by 1 base, with 11 bases between them. The CDR3 loop spans 14 amino acids. CDR3 DNA sequence: TGTGCCAGCAGTGGACAGATCTTCCAAGAGACCCAGTACTTC. This gives the protein CASSGQIFQETQYF.

In this sample, this clone turned up a few times. The sample contains more than one DNA sequence encoding this CDR3. This CDR3 reads CSARDQETQYF. CDR3 bases: TGCAGTGCTAGAGATCAAGAGACCCAGTACTTC. The V and J genes are TRBV20-1 and TRBJ2-5, with D unclear. CDR1 DFQATT and CDR2 SNEGSKA come from the germline V gene (reference sequence). With 0 bases removed from V and 2 bases from J, the gap between germline ends came to 1 base. This CDR3 region has 11 residues.

DNA of the CDR3: TGTGCCTGGAGTGTGAACTCTGGAAACACCATATATTTT. Encoded protein: CAWSVNSGNTIYF. The chain employs TRBV30 and TRBJ1-3; no firm D call. CDR1 and CDR2 from the germline V gene are GTSNPN and SVGIG (reference sequence). The CDR3 loop spans 13 amino acids. Trimming stripped 0 bases from V and 0 bases from J, with 3 bases between.

This chain links TRBV7-6 with TRBJ2-7, with D possibly being TRBD2 (6 bases). The germline V and J ends were trimmed by 4 bases and 3 bases, with 10 bases remaining between them. The germline V gene has CDR1 SGHVS and CDR2 FNYEAQ. CDR3 length equals 13 residues. The CDR3 DNA reads as TGTGCCAGCAGCTCCAACGGGGGCTACGAGCAGTACTTC. Encoded protein: CASSSNGGYEQYF.

J is TRBJ2-1 and V is TRBV7-6; 13 bases are shared with TRBD2. Losses at the gene ends were 1 base for V and 9 bases for J; bases not matched to a gene: 6. CDR3 length equals 16 residues. Per germline, CDR1 SGHVS and CDR2 FNYEAQ. The CDR3 nucleotides read TGTGCCAGCAGCTTAGATTCCGGACTAGCGGGAGTTGAGCAGTTCTTC. Its protein product is CASSLDSGLAGVEQFF.

This sequence joins TRBV2 and TRBJ2-1; perhaps TRBD2 as D (6 bases). CDR1 SNHLY and CDR2 FYNNEI come from the germline V gene. The CDR3 runs to 14 residues. V was clipped by 3 bases and J by 2 bases, with 8 bases between them. CDR3 nucleotide sequence: TGTGCCAGCAGTGATCCGGGGGCCTACAATGAGCAGTTCTTC. It encodes CASSDPGAYNEQFF. Together with reference TRBV2 and TRBJ2-1, the CDR3 gives the full variable domain: EPEVTQTPSHQVTQMGQEVILRCVPISNHLYFYWYRQILGQKVEFLVSFYNNEISEKSEIFDDQFSVERPDGSNFTLKIRSTKLEDSAMYFCASSDPGAYNEQFFGPGTRLTVL.

This chain joins TRBV5-8 and TRBJ2-3, with D possibly matching TRBD1 (5 bases). V was pared by 7 bases and J by 0 bases, with 21 bases between. CDR3 length: 17 amino acids. Germline CDR1 is SGHTS and CDR2 is YDEGEE. CDR3 protein: CASPLGWGPPSTDTQYF. CDR3 nucleotide sequence: TGTGCCAGCCCCTTGGGGTGGGGCCCCCCTAGCACAGATACGCAGTATTTT.

The chain uses TRBV6-6 and TRBJ1-3; D possibly corresponds to TRBD1 (6 bases). Trimming took 6 bases from V and 0 from J, leaving 12 bases between them. Germline V gene sequence: CDR1 MNHNY, CDR2 SVGAGI (reference sequence). The CDR3 is 15 amino acids. The CDR3 bases are TGTGCCAGCAGGTCAGGGGATAGCTCTGGAAACACCATATATTTT. Amino acid sequence: CASRSGDSSGNTIYF.

The chain is built from TRBV6-6 and TRBJ2-3; 8 nucleotides align to TRBD2. After removal of 6 bases from V and 8 bases from J, the junction contained 16 bases not matched to a gene. From germline, CDR1 is MNHNY and CDR2 SVGAGI (reference sequence). This CDR3 comprises 16 residues. The CDR3: CASSPPGGGGSGTQYF. The CDR3 DNA sequence: TGTGCCAGCAGCCCCCCCGGGGGGGGTGGCTCTGGTACGCAGTATTTT.